Shown below are 7 T cell receptor beta chains from a single sample sequenced in a study of T cells in Graves' hyperthyroidism and ophthalmopathy. It was RNA transcripts that yielded the amplified TCR beta CDR3 regions. In the first-round RT-PCR of the TCR CDR3, the HTBI primer set was used. One entry per CDR3 protein results from TCRdb running MiXCR on the multiplex PCR reads. This table has a few hundred thousand distinct CDR3 sequences, around 21% appearing once. The specimen was blood. These receptors were collected from a man between 18 and 29 years old with Graves' hyperthyroidism.

This clonotype was picked up many times. The rearrangement joins TRBV12-3 or TRBV12-4 to TRBJ1-5; 7 bases line up with TRBD1. The trim removed 6 bases at V and 1 base at J, leaving 6 bases unmatched. The CDR3 sequence is 15 residues long. The CDR3 here is CASRVKGASNQPQHF. In nucleotides, the CDR3 is TGTGCCAGCAGGGTGAAGGGGGCGAGCAATCAGCCCCAGCATTTT.

To note about this clonotype: The junction does not match germline at one end; this may be a read error. CDR3: CAISLGDLDTWAIYF. The CDR3 coding sequence is TGTGCCATCAGTTTGGGGGACCTTGATACGTGGGCCATATATTTT. The chain couples TRBV12-3 or TRBV12-4 to TRBJ1-3; perhaps TRBD1 as D (5 bases). The CDR3 length is 15 residues.

About this clonotype: A clone one base away is much larger, so this may be a read error. CDR3: CASRTDRVGTEALF. The CDR3 DNA reads TGTGCCAGCAGAACCGACAGGGTCGGCACTGAAGCTTTATTT. The rearrangement uses TRBV6-1 and TRBJ1-1, with TRBD1 matching 7 bases. This CDR3 is built from 14 residues. CDR1 is MNHNS and CDR2 is SASEGT in the germline V gene.

This clonotype was recorded a few times. V and J are TRBV6-5 and TRBJ1-2, with TRBD1 as a possible D gene (5 bases). The CDR3 has 14 amino acids. In germline, CDR1 is MNHEY, CDR2 SVGAGI. Trimming stripped 2 bases from V and 8 bases from J, with 15 bases between. CDR3: CASSYGGDSIGYTF. The DNA for the CDR3 is TGTGCCAGCAGTTACGGGGGGGACTCTATAGGCTACACCTTC.

With respect to this clonotype: The junction does not match germline at one end; this may be a read error. V usage is TRBV2 and J usage is TRBJ2-2; 7 bases line up with TRBD1. The CDR3 is 15 amino acids. CDR1 and CDR2 from the germline V gene are SNHLY and FYNNEI. CDR3 amino acids: CASSEAGQNSGELFF. The CDR3 DNA reads as TGTGCCAGCAGTGAAGCGGGACAGAACTCCGGGGAGCTGTTTTTT.

This clonotype appeared many times. V usage is TRBV29-1 and J usage is TRBJ1-1; no definite D call. Germline assignment: CDR1 SQVTM and CDR2 ANQGSEA. The CDR3 runs to 12 residues. The germline V and J ends were trimmed by 4 bases and 1 base, with 7 bases remaining between them. The CDR3 DNA follows: TGCAGCGTTGTTACGGAGAACACTGAAGCTTTCTTT. Its protein is CSVVTENTEAFF. Using reference TRBV29-1 and TRBJ1-1 for the parts outside the CDR3, the full variable domain is SAVISQKPSRDICQRGTSLTIQCQVDSQVTMMFWYRQQPGQSLTLIATANQGSEATYESGFVIDKFPISRPNLTFSTLTVSNMSPEDSSIYLCSVVTENTEAFFGQGTRLTVV.

This clonotype was found many times. V is TRBV6-1 and J is TRBJ1-2; no reliable D call. V was trimmed by 2 bases and J by 3 bases, leaving 10 bases between them. There are 14 residues in the CDR3. Germline CDR1 is MNHNS and CDR2 is SASEGT. The CDR3 coding sequence is TGTGCCAGCAGTGAATATGGGCAGGACTATGGCTACACCTTC. Translating it yields CASSEYGQDYGYTF.